This T cell receptor beta chain was documented in a study of T cell clusters in autoimmune cytopenias. One tube held mixed TRB-A and TRB-B primer pools for touch-down PCR. After re-calling the multiplex PCR reads, TCRdb lists one entry per CDR3 protein, DNA absent. The sample includes around 5,000 distinct CDR3 sequences. There are 14 residues in the CDR3. Germline V gene lookup returns CDR1 MNHNS and CDR2 SASEGT. TRB amplification used approximately 250 ng of peripheral blood genomic DNA. This clonotype shows up as medium-sized by frequency. Its antigen is unidentified. Study findings and constraints: Primary autoimmune cytopenia patients appeared to lack physiological T cell clusters present in healthy donors.

This TCR came from a human donor with an autoimmune cytopenia or autoimmune hepatitis (not recorded which). The specimen sequenced was peripheral blood. The J gene is TRBJ2-3, the V gene TRBV6-1. Here the CDR3 reads CASSEKAASHTQYF.